This is a list of T cell receptor beta chains from one sample in a study of human thymus T cells. Assay used: immunoSEQ multiplex PCR; TCRdb lists only in-frame clones, some missing. The sample has about 130,000 clones; around 96% are singletons. The sequenced sample consisted of thymus tissue. The receptor source for this set is a boy younger than two with a congenital heart defect but otherwise immunologically healthy. Each CDR3 is given without its conserved first and last residue. The order of the fields is V gene, CDR3 protein.

TRBV28	ASSLRGPLLFSYEQY
TRBV6-1	ASSSQGSGYT
TRBV5-1	ASSLAAGLNEKLF
TRBV30	AWIDRGAEAF
TRBV4-2	ASSQGSGGGEDTQY
TRBV11-2	ASSLEGARLGRRQF
TRBV23-1	ASSQAFQKNNSYEQY
TRBV9	ASSPRGTGANVLT
TRBV4-2	ASSPGLAGVTNTDTQY
TRBV7-2	ASSLAGEQY
TRBV10-1	ASSESAAGVGYGYT
TRBV5-6	ASSRRCAGACPDTQY
TRBV7-2	ASTQGTGGAAQETQY
TRBV6-5	ASRPGQVYSPLH
TRBV27	ASSRDGLNTEAF
TRBV6-5	ASSYYVNTEAF
TRBV28	ASSLVGTDSYEQY
TRBV28	ASSLYGEYSNQPQH
TRBV11-3	ASSLAGGNYEQY
TRBV5-6	ASSYGQAADTQY
TRBV4-3	ASSPGGAEKAPSQGVKAIY
TRBV5-1	ASSLAGQAETEAF
TRBV4-1	ASSQDRTGRGGTNEKLF
TRBV6-5	ASSHEVAPNTEAF
TRBV9	ASSDPGEIEVYT
TRBV5-1	ASSFRLAGQETQY
TRBV10-3	AISDRYEQY
TRBV27	ASRGTYEQY
TRBV15	ATLMAPGQGYEQY
TRBV7-3	ASSLRTSGGISTDTQY
TRBV6-5	ASSYSGGVSYNEQF
TRBV27	ASSIQGYNSPLH
TRBV5-4	ASTGDTEAF
TRBV10-1	ASSDGQGAGGELF
TRBV19	ASKSWYGYT
TRBV19	ASSTRPGGTGPLINQPQH
TRBV6-5	ASRDQRGGLYEQY
TRBV2	ASSEARADQETQY
TRBV4-1	ASSHPRGGYT
TRBV25-1	ASSESVKGIPGELF
TRBV28	ASSSHWIYRGGYTEAF
TRBV4-1	ASSQDPQFSGNTIY